The 26 T cell receptor beta chains in this list originate from one sample, sequenced in a study of shared clonotypes between healthy human individuals. Repertoires were generated with immunoSEQ multiplex PCR, while TCRdb's copy carries only in-frame clones and drops some. The table has roughly 1,800,000 clones, approximately 95% seen once. Only CD45RO-negative cells positively selected for CCR7 counted as naive CD8 cells, so terminally differentiated effector memory CD45RA+ cells were excluded. The specimen was naive CD8+ T cells sorted from blood. Source of these receptors: a man between 18 and 35 years old in good health.

The chain recombines TRBV30 with TRBJ1-5; 7 bases map to TRBD1. This CDR3 spans 14 amino acids. Unmatched junction bases numbered 4, after V lost 0 bases and J lost 5 bases. Germline lookup yields CDR1 GTSNPN and CDR2 SVGIG (reference sequence). CDR3 DNA sequence: TGTGCCTGGAGTGTGACAGGGTTATATCAGCCCCAGCATTTT. The encoded protein is CAWSVTGLYQPQHF. Complete variable domain (other parts from reference TRBV30 and TRBJ1-5): SQTIHQWPATLVQPVGSPLSLECTVEGTSNPNLYWYRQAAGRGLQLLFYSVGIGQISSEVPQNLSASRPQDRQFILSSKKLLLSDSGFYLCAWSVTGLYQPQHFGDGTRLSIL.

The gene calls are TRBV7-2 and TRBJ2-3, with 7 bases aligning to TRBD2. Looked up from germline, CDR1 is SGHTA and CDR2 is FQGNSA. The V gene end was trimmed by 5 bases and the J gene end by 5 bases; junction bases not matched to a gene: 10. The CDR3 runs to 15 residues. CDR3 residues: CASSPSGGGGDTQYF. The CDR3 nucleotides are TGTGCCAGCAGCCCCTCGGGCGGGGGTGGAGATACGCAGTATTTT.

About this clone itself: Other DNA sequences of this sample code for an identical CDR3. The gene calls are TRBV5-1 and TRBJ2-2; unclear D gene. The CDR3 has 13 residues. CDR1 and CDR2 (germline): SGHRS, YFSETQ. Trimming stripped 0 bases from V and 5 bases from J, with 5 bases between. CDR3 loop: CASSLDLTGELFF. The CDR3 nucleotides are TGCGCCAGCAGCTTGGACCTAACCGGGGAGCTGTTTTTT.

V is TRBV2 and J is TRBJ1-1; perhaps TRBD1 as D (6 bases). V dropped 6 bases and J dropped 5 bases, with 16 bases sitting between them. The V gene's germline CDR1 is SNHLY and CDR2 FYNNEI. The CDR3 contains 14 residues. This chain's CDR3 is CASRGTGFWTEAFF. CDR3 coding DNA: TGTGCCAGCAGAGGAACAGGGTTTTGGACTGAAGCTTTCTTT.

Notes on this clone: In the same sample, other DNA sequences code for this CDR3. J is TRBJ2-7 and V is TRBV7-9, with D perhaps matching TRBD1 (6 bases). CDR1 is SEHNR and CDR2 is FQNEAQ in the germline V gene (reference sequence). Trimming took off 7 bases at V and 6 bases at J, with 16 bases between the two ends. The CDR3 runs to 13 residues. The CDR3 nucleotides are TGTGCCAGCAACTCGAGAACCAGGGGCGAGCAGTACTTC. Translation: CASNSRTRGEQYF.

The chain employs TRBV6-5 and TRBJ1-2; maybe TRBD1 (6 bases). The CDR3 is 15 amino acids. The V and J ends lost 0 bases and 1 base respectively, with 9 bases between them. Germline assignment: CDR1 MNHEY and CDR2 SVGAGI. The CDR3 DNA is TGTGCCAGCAGTTACTCGAAAGGGGGTAACTATGGCTACACCTTC. Translating gives CASSYSKGGNYGYTF.

V gene TRBV7-6 combines with J gene TRBJ2-1; D may be TRBD2 (6 bases). V was clipped by 0 bases and J by 7 bases, with 19 bases between them. The CDR3 totals 17 residues. Germline V lookup: CDR1 SGHVS, CDR2 FNYEAQ. Here the CDR3 reads CASSLAAGGSPGNEQFF. Written as DNA, the CDR3 is TGTGCCAGCAGCTTAGCGGCCGGGGGTAGCCCCGGTAATGAGCAGTTCTTC. Complete variable domain (other parts from reference TRBV7-6 and TRBJ2-1): GAGVSQSPRYKVTKRGQDVALRCDPISGHVSLYWYRQALGQGPEFLTYFNYEAQQDKSGLPNDRFSAERPEGSISTLTIQRTEQRDSAMYRCASSLAAGGSPGNEQFFGPGTRLTVL.

This chain connects TRBV14 to TRBJ2-5; TRBD2 might be the D (5 bases). The germline V and J ends were trimmed by 4 bases and 4 bases, with 10 bases remaining between them. Germline V lookup: CDR1 SGHDN, CDR2 FVKESK. This CDR3 region has 13 residues. The CDR3 bases are TGTGCCAGCAGCCCTCATCGGGGAGAGACCCAGTACTTC. This gives the protein CASSPHRGETQYF. Looking up the rest from reference TRBV14 and TRBJ2-5 gives the full variable domain: EAGVTQFPSHSVIEKGQTVTLRCDPISGHDNLYWYRRVMGKEIKFLLHFVKESKQDESGMPNNRFLAERTGGTYSTLKVQPAELEDSGVYFCASSPHRGETQYFGPGTRLLVL.

The V and J genes are TRBV7-9 and TRBJ2-1, with D perhaps matching TRBD1 or TRBD2 (5 bases each). The CDR3 sequence is 13 residues long. Trimming pared 5 bases from V and 9 bases from J, leaving 14 bases between. Germline CDR1 reads SEHNR; CDR2 reads FQNEAQ (reference sequence). The CDR3 region is CASSGGSGTEQFF. The CDR3 DNA reads TGTGCCAGCAGCGGAGGCTCAGGGACTGAGCAGTTCTTC.

This rearrangement joins TRBV2 to TRBJ2-4, with 9 bases matching TRBD1. V lost 10 bases, J lost 4 bases, and 8 bases stayed unmatched. Germline-derived CDR1 and CDR2 are SNHLY and FYNNEI. CDR3 length: 14 amino acids. The CDR3 sequence is CANLVDRGKNIQYF. CDR3 DNA: TGTGCCAACCTAGTAGACAGGGGGAAAAACATTCAGTACTTC.

The chain couples TRBV29-1 to TRBJ2-2, with 9 bases that match TRBD2. Unmatched junction bases numbered 5, after V lost 1 base and J lost 2 bases. This CDR3 comprises 16 residues. Germline V gives CDR1 SQVTM, CDR2 ANQGSEA. CDR3 in DNA: TGCAGCGTTGAAGGGACTAGCGATAGCAACACCGGGGAGCTGTTTTTT. This codes for CSVEGTSDSNTGELFF.

The V and J genes are TRBV6-5 and TRBJ2-7; 13 nucleotides agree with TRBD2. CDR1 is MNHEY, CDR2 SVGAGI, per germline. Germline trimming cut 8 bases from V and 4 bases from J; bases unmatched to any gene: 5. The CDR3 contains 14 residues. CDR3 nucleotides: TGTGCCAGCGGCGGGACTAGCGGGACATACGAGCAGTACTTC. It specifies CASGGTSGTYEQYF.

This clone was detected a few times. The J gene is TRBJ2-7, the V gene TRBV7-9; D remains unclear. V lost 1 base to trimming and J lost 0 bases, with 13 bases between them. There are 16 residues in the CDR3. Germline V gives CDR1 SEHNR, CDR2 FQNEAQ (reference sequence). CDR3 region: CASSLVNSATSYEQYF. DNA for the CDR3: TGTGCCAGCAGCTTAGTAAACAGCGCAACCTCCTACGAGCAGTACTTC.

This sequence joins TRBV2 and TRBJ1-5; 9 bases align to TRBD1. Germline loops: CDR1 SNHLY, CDR2 FYNNEI. Trimming removed 5 bases from V and 3 bases from J; junction bases left unmatched: 5. The CDR3 has 15 residues. The CDR3 nucleotides read TGTGCCAGCAGTCCGACAGGGGGACTCAATCAGCCCCAGCATTTT. The encoded protein is CASSPTGGLNQPQHF.

This chain joins TRBV29-1 and TRBJ1-1, with a tentative D call TRBD1 (5 bases). Trimming left V 6 bases short and J 4 bases short, with 9 bases between. The germline V gene has CDR1 SQVTM and CDR2 ANQGSEA. The CDR3 is made up of 11 amino acids. CDR3 DNA sequence: TGCAGCGTGCAGGGTGGCACTGAAGCTTTCTTT. Its protein product is CSVQGGTEAFF.

The genes are TRBV6-1 and TRBJ1-5; D remains unclear. The V and J ends lost 3 bases and 9 bases respectively, with 15 bases between them. CDR3 length: 14 residues. The V gene's germline CDR1 is MNHNS and CDR2 SASEGT. The chain's CDR3 is CASSDPSWGPPQHF. The CDR3 nucleotides read TGTGCCAGCAGTGACCCCTCGTGGGGTCCGCCCCAGCATTTT.

A single count supports this clone. This CDR3 is CASSHKGLLYNEQFF. The CDR3, as DNA: TGCGCCAGCAGCCACAAAGGACTGCTCTACAATGAGCAGTTCTTC. The chain carries TRBV4-1 and TRBJ2-1; D is perhaps TRBD2 (5 bases). Germline values: CDR1 MGHRA, CDR2 YSYEKL. The V end was cut by 3 bases, the J end by 3 bases, with 12 bases between. The CDR3 is 15 amino acids.

This rearrangement joins TRBV27 to TRBJ2-3; perhaps TRBD1 as D (5 bases). CDR1 is MNHEY, CDR2 SMNVEV, per germline (reference sequence). V was pared by 1 base and J by 5 bases, with 13 bases between. The CDR3 length is 15 residues. CDR3 sequence (DNA): TGTGCCAGCAGTTTATTATTCAGGGTAGGAGATACGCAGTATTTT. Translation: CASSLLFRVGDTQYF.

This chain joins TRBV10-3 and TRBJ1-4; D uncertain. This CDR3 comprises 14 residues. V lost 6 bases and J lost 3, with 11 bases in between. CDR1 is ENHRY and CDR2 is SYGVKD in the germline V gene. The CDR3 DNA is TGTGCCATCAGCAAGGCGGGCTCTAATGAAAAACTGTTTTTT. It specifies CAISKAGSNEKLFF.

V usage is TRBV27 and J usage is TRBJ2-7; D may be TRBD1 (5 bases). The CDR3 has 16 residues. V dropped 4 bases and J dropped 2 bases, with 18 bases sitting between them. CDR1 is MNHEY, CDR2 SMNVEV, per germline (reference sequence). CDR3 coding DNA: TGTGCCAGCAGTTCAGTAGGGGCCACCTATCCCTACGAGCAGTACTTC. Translated, it gives CASSSVGATYPYEQYF.

This clone came up once. V and J are TRBV7-9 and TRBJ2-5, with D possibly matching TRBD2 (5 bases). CDR3 size: 11 residues. Trimming took off 5 bases at V and 5 bases at J, with 6 bases between the two ends. Germline loops: CDR1 SEHNR, CDR2 FQNEAQ (reference sequence). The CDR3, as DNA: TGTGCCAGCAGCGGACTGGAGACCCAGTACTTC. Protein product: CASSGLETQYF.

The chain uses TRBV5-6 and TRBJ1-1; the D is unclear. V was pared by 1 base and J by 6 bases, with 10 bases between. Germline CDR1 is SGHDT and CDR2 is YYEEEE. This CDR3 contains 13 residues. CDR3 DNA sequence: TGTGCCAGCAGCTTGAGGTGGAAGCCTGAAGCTTTCTTT. This codes for CASSLRWKPEAFF.

The chain links TRBV27 to TRBJ2-7, with 12 bases matching TRBD2. With 6 bases clipped from V and 5 bases from J, the junction kept 8 bases outside the gene matches. Germline V lookup: CDR1 MNHEY, CDR2 SMNVEV (reference sequence). This CDR3 is built from 15 residues. CDR3 sequence: CASRTTSGRTDEQYF. In DNA form, the CDR3 reads TGTGCCAGCAGAACTACTAGCGGGAGGACAGACGAGCAGTACTTC.

V usage is TRBV7-6 and J usage is TRBJ2-1; 10 positions agree with TRBD2. V was pared by 4 bases and J by 5 bases, with 5 bases of the junction left unmatched. The CDR3 has 15 amino acids. Germline V gene data show CDR1 as SGHVS and CDR2 as FNYEAQ. Written as DNA, the CDR3 is TGTGCCAGCAGCTGGGAGCGGGGGGGCCACAATGAGCAGTTCTTC. Protein sequence: CASSWERGGHNEQFF.

J is TRBJ2-7 and V is TRBV10-3; D ambiguous. This CDR3 spans 15 amino acids. V was trimmed by 6 bases and J by 2 bases, leaving 17 bases between them. CDR1 is ENHRY and CDR2 is SYGVKD in the germline V gene. The CDR3 nucleotides read TGTGCCATCAGCGGCCAGGAGCTATTAACCTACGAGCAGTACTTC. Translation: CAISGQELLTYEQYF.

CDR3 nucleotide sequence: TGTGCCAGCAGCGCCTCTCTTGGCTACACCTTC. This encodes CASSASLGYTF. This chain joins TRBV2 and TRBJ1-2; the D is unclear. V shed 6 bases and J shed 7 bases, with 9 bases lying between them. Germline CDR1 reads SNHLY; CDR2 reads FYNNEI. This CDR3 comprises 11 residues.